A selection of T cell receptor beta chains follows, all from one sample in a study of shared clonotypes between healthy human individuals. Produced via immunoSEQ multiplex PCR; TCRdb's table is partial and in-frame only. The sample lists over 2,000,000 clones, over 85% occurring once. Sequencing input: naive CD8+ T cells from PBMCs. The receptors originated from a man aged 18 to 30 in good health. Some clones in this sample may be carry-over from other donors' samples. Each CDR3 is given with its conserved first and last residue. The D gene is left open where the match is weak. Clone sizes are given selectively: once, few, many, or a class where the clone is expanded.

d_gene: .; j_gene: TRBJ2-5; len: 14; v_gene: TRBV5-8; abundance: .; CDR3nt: TGTGCCAGCGCCGGTTACGGCGGACAAGAGACCCAGTACTTC; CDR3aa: CASAGYGGQETQYF
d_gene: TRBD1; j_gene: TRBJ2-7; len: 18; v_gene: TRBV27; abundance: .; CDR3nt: TGTGCCAGCAGTTTAATTGGTGCTTCTGGACAGGGGTCCTACGAGCAGTACTTC; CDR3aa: CASSLIGASGQGSYEQYF
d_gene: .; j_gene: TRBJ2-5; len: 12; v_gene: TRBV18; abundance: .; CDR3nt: TGTGCCAGCTCACCACCCTTCGAGACCCAGTACTTC; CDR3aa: CASSPPFETQYF
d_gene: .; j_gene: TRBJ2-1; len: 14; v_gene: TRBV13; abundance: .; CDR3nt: TGTGCCAGCAGCTTAGTACAGGACAAGAATGAGCAGTTCTTC; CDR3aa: CASSLVQDKNEQFF
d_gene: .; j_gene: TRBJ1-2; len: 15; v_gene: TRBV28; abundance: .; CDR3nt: TGTGCCAGCAGCCTACAGGGCCTCCTTAACTATGGCTACACCTTC; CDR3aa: CASSLQGLLNYGYTF
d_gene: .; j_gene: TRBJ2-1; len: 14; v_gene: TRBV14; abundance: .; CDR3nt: TGTGCCAGGGTGACACCTTGGTCCTACAATGAGCAGTTCTTC; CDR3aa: CARVTPWSYNEQFF
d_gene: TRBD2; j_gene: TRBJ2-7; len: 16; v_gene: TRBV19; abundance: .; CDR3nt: TGTGCCAGTAGTCTCCTCGGGGCTAGCGGGAGCTACGAGCAGTACTTC; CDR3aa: CASSLLGASGSYEQYF
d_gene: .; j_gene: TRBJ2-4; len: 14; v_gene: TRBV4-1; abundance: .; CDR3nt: TGCGCCAGCAGCCAAGTTGGCAGCAAAAACATTCAGTACTTC; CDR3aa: CASSQVGSKNIQYF
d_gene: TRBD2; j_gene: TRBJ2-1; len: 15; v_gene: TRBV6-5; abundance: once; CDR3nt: TGTGCCAGCAGTTTAAGACTAGCGGCATACAATGAGCAGTTCTTC; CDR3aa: CASSLRLAAYNEQFF
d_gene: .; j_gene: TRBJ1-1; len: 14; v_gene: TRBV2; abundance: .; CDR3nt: TGTGCCAGCAGTGGGGGACCCGTTAAGACTGAAGCTTTCTTT; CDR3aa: CASSGGPVKTEAFF
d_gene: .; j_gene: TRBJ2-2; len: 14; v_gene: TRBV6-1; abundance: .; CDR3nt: TGTGCCAGTTGGCTAGGGCGAAACACCGGGGAGCTGTTTTTT; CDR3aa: CASWLGRNTGELFF
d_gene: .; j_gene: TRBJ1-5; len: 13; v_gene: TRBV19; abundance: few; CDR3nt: TGTGCCAGTAGTACGTGGGGCACTCAGCCCCAGCATTTT; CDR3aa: CASSTWGTQPQHF
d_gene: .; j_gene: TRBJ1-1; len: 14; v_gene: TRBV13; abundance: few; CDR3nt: TGTGCCAGCAGCTTAGGCGGTGAGAACACTGAAGCTTTCTTT; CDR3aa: CASSLGGENTEAFF
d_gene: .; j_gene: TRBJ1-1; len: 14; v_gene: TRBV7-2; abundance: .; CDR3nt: TGTGCCAGCAGCCTCCATGGTAGGGGCACTGAAGCTTTCTTT; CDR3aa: CASSLHGRGTEAFF
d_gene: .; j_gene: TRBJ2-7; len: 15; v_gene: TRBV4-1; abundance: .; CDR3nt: TGCGCCAGCAGCCAACCGGACGGAAACTCCTACGAGCAGTACTTC; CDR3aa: CASSQPDGNSYEQYF
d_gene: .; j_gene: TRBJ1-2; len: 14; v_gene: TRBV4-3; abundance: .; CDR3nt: TGCGCCAGCAGCCAAGATGGGGCGACCTATGGCTACACCTTC; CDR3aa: CASSQDGATYGYTF
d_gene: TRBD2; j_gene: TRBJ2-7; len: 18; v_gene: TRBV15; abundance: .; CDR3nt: TGTGCCACCAGCCCAAGCCGGACTAGCGGGAGGCCCGCCTACGAGCAGTACTTC; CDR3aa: CATSPSRTSGRPAYEQYF
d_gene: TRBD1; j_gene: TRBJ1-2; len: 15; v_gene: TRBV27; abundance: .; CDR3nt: TGTGCCAGCAGTCCTAGGGGACAGGCTTTCTATGGCTACACCTTC; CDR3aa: CASSPRGQAFYGYTF
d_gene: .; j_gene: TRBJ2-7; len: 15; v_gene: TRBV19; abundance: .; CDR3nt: TGTGCCAGTAGTCTCCGGCCAGGGAAGTCGGGTGAGCAGTACTTC; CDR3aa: CASSLRPGKSGEQYF
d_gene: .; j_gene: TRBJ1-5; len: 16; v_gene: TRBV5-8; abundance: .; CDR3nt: TGTGCCAGCAGCTTACCGACAGATTATAGCAATCAGCCCCAGCATTTT; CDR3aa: CASSLPTDYSNQPQHF
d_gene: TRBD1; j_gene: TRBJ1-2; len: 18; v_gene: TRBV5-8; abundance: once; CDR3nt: TGTGCCAGCAGCTTGAGACAGGGAGATTTAGATGGGTCCTATGGCTACACCTTC; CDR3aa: CASSLRQGDLDGSYGYTF
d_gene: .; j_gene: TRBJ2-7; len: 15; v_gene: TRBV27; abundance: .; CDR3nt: TGTGCCAGCAGGCCGACAGCCTTCCATACCTACGAGCAGTACTTC; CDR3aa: CASRPTAFHTYEQYF
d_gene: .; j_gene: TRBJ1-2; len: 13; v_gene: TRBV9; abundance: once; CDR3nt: TGTGCCAGCAGCGAGGCAGGGAACTATGGCTACACCTTC; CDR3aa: CASSEAGNYGYTF
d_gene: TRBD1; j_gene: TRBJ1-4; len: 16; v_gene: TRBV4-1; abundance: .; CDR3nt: TGCGCCAGCAGCCAATCATACCCAGGGGGCGGTGAAAAACTGTTTTTT; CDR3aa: CASSQSYPGGGEKLFF
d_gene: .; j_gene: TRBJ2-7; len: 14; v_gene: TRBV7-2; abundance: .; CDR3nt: TGTGCCAGCAGCTTAGATCCCTTTGCCTACGAGCAGTACTTC; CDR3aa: CASSLDPFAYEQYF
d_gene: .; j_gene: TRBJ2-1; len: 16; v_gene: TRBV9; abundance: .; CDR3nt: TGTGCCAGCAGCGTATTTGGGGGAGTTGCCTACAATGAGCAGTTCTTC; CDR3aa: CASSVFGGVAYNEQFF
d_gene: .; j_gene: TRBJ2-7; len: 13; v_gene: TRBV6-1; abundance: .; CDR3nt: TGTGCCAGCAGTGAGGGGATATACTACGAGCAGTACTTC; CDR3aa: CASSEGIYYEQYF
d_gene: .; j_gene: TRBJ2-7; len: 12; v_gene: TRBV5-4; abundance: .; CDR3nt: TGTGCCAGCAGCTTCGGGTCCTACGAGCAGTACTTC; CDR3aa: CASSFGSYEQYF
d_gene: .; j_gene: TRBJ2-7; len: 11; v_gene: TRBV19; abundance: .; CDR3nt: TGTGCGGACATCCAGGCCAACGAGCAGTACTTC; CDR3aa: CADIQANEQYF
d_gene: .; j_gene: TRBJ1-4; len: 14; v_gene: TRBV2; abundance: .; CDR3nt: TGTGCCAGCAGTGGGGGGCAGGAGAGGGGAAAACTGTTTTTT; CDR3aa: CASSGGQERGKLFF
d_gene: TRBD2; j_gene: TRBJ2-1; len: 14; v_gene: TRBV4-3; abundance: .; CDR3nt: TGCGCCAGCAGCCCGAGCGGGAGAAGGGTTGAGCAGTTCTTC; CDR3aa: CASSPSGRRVEQFF
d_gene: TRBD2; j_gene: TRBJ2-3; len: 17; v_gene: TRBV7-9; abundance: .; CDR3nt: TGTGCCAGCAGCCCCGGGAGGGCGAGATTGGGCACAGATACGCAGTATTTT; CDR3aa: CASSPGRARLGTDTQYF